This T cell receptor (beta chain) was obtained from a study of blood T cell repertoires in COVID-19. Background on the study: Sources were T cells, B-cell-depleted T cells, or PBMCs; the material itself was cDNA or gDNA.

CDR3 length equals 16 residues. Participants spanned ages about 18 to 100 years and resided in roughly 26 US areas. The study assigned cohorts using participant-reported clinical history. In the authors' workflow: Reference gene primer amplification yielded estimated nucleated cell counts. Here immunoSEQ multiplex PCR was the method, and the copy in TCRdb shows in-frame clones only, minus some. D and trimming were read from the DNA, whereas the V and J calls and clone size are those reported in that table. The sample records hundreds of thousands of clones, roughly 87% being singletons. The material sequenced was PBMCs or T cells enriched from blood (not recorded which). This TCR was sampled from a woman in her forties with acute COVID-19. The V and J genes are TRBV21-1 and TRBJ2-4; whether TRBD2, the table's D call, matches the DNA was not checked. TRBV21-1 is classified as a pseudogene. Written as DNA, the CDR3 is TGTGCCAGCAGCAAGGGAGTTCGAAGCACCAAAAACATTCAGTACTTC. It specifies CASSKGVRSTKNIQYF.